Listed below are T cell receptor beta chains from one sample, sequenced in a study of CD8+CD57+ T cells in acquired aplastic anemia. TCRdb ran MiXCR on the reads and lists one entry per CDR3 protein. The sample yields over 150,000 distinct CDR3 sequences, 60% to 80% seen once. Sequenced input: sorted CD4+, CD8+, or CD8+CD57+ T cells (not recorded which) from PBMCs. Receptor source: a human donor with aplastic anemia. CDR3s include the opening cysteine and the closing phenylalanine or tryptophan. The D gene is left open where the match is weak. Clone size appears in some rows only: once, few, many, or a class for an expanded clone.

J gene | V gene | clone size | D gene | CDR3 DNA | CDR3 protein
TRBJ1-1 | TRBV5-1 | . | . | TGCGCCAGCAGCTTGGACCCGGGCTCCACTGAAGCTTTCTTT | CASSLDPGSTEAFF
TRBJ1-4 | TRBV2 | . | . | TGTGCCAGCAGTTACCGGACCGGGGAAAATGAAAAACTGTTTTTT | CASSYRTGENEKLFF
TRBJ2-7 | TRBV7-3 | once | . | TGTGCCAGCAGCTCGACAGTAGGATTAAACTACGAGCAGTACTTC | CASSSTVGLNYEQYF
TRBJ1-5 | TRBV15 | few | TRBD1 | TGTGCCACCAGCAGAGAAGGACAGGGAAGCAATCAGCCCCAGCATTTT | CATSREGQGSNQPQHF
TRBJ1-4 | TRBV29-1 | once | . | TGCAGCGTTGACTCCAGCTACAATGAAAAACTGTTTTTT | CSVDSSYNEKLFF
TRBJ1-1 | TRBV20-1 | . | TRBD1 | TGCAGTGCTTGGATACAGGGGGCGAGTACTGAAGCTTTCTTT | CSAWIQGASTEAFF
TRBJ1-2 | TRBV2 | . | . | TGTGCCAGCATGGGTGCAACGGGGTATGGCTACACCTTC | CASMGATGYGYTF
TRBJ1-5 | TRBV10-1 | . | . | TGTGCCAGCAGTGAGTTTACAGCTCAGCCCCAGCATTTT | CASSEFTAQPQHF
TRBJ1-1 | TRBV7-2 | . | . | TGTGCCAGCAGCTTAGCAGCAGGGGCCACTGAAGCTTTCTTT | CASSLAAGATEAFF
TRBJ2-2 | TRBV7-9 | . | . | TGTGCCAGCAGCTCCGACCTAACCGGGGAGCTGTTTTTT | CASSSDLTGELFF
TRBJ1-6 | TRBV12-3/TRBV12-4 | . | TRBD1 | TGTGCCAGCAGTCTGGGACAGGGGCCAAATTCACCCCTCCACTTT | CASSLGQGPNSPLHF
TRBJ2-7 | TRBV7-6 | . | . | TGTGCCAGCAGCTTGGGAGCCTCCTACGAGCAGTACTTC | CASSLGASYEQYF
TRBJ1-1 | TRBV10-3 | . | . | TGTGCCATCAGTGAGGGGGACGGCACTGAAGCTTTCTTT | CAISEGDGTEAFF
TRBJ1-2 | TRBV27 | once | TRBD1 | TGTGCCAGCAGTTCACTAACAGGGGCTGGGGGAGGTGGCTACACCTTC | CASSSLTGAGGGGYTF
TRBJ2-5 | TRBV9 | few | . | TGTGCCAGCAGCGGTCCCAGCTACACAGATACGCAGTACTTC | CASSGPSYTDTQYF
TRBJ2-1 | TRBV6-2/TRBV6-3 | . | TRBD2 | TGTGCCAGCAGTGGACTAGCGGGAGGACCGTACTCCTACAATGAGCAGTTCTTC | CASSGLAGGPYSYNEQFF
TRBJ1-2 | TRBV20-1 | . | . | TGCAGTGCTAGTAGAAGGGCGGAGGTCTATGGCTACACCTTC | CSASRRAEVYGYTF